The T cell receptor (beta chain) described here comes from a study of shared clonotypes between healthy human individuals. In this sample, this clone turned up once. Clones were read by immunoSEQ multiplex PCR, and TCRdb kept only the in-frame ones, dropping some. The sample lists about 1.5 million clones, about 98% occurring once. V dropped 5 bases and J dropped 6 bases, with 8 bases sitting between them. Germline lookup yields CDR1 SNHLY and CDR2 FYNNEI. CDR3 length: 12 residues. This sequence was found in a young man in good health. The chain links TRBV2 to TRBJ2-4; D remains unclear. Sequencing input: naive CD4+ T cells sorted from blood. The subset here: CD45RA+ positively selected. CDR3 protein: CASSLERNIQYF. DNA for the CDR3: TGTGCCAGCAGTTTAGAGAGAAACATTCAGTACTTC.